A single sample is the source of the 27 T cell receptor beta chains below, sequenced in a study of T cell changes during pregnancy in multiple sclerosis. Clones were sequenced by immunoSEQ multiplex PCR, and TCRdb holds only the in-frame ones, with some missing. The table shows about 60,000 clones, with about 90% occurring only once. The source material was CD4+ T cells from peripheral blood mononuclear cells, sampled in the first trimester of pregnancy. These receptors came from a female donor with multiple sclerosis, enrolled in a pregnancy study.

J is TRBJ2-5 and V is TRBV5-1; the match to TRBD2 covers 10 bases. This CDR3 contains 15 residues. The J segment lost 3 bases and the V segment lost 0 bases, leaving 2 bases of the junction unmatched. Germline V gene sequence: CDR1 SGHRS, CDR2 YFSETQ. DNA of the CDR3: TGCGCCAGCAGCTTGGTCCTAGCGGGGGAAGAGACCCAGTACTTC. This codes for CASSLVLAGEETQYF.

CDR3 nucleotides: TGCAGCGCCCGGGGGGTGGGTACAACTAATGAAAAACTGTTTTTT. Encoded protein: CSARGVGTTNEKLFF. The genes are TRBV29-1 and TRBJ1-4; tentatively, D is TRBD1 (5 bases). CDR1 and CDR2 from the germline V gene are SQVTM and ANQGSEA. Trimming removed 7 bases at V and 0 bases at J, with 15 bases between. The CDR3 is made up of 15 amino acids.

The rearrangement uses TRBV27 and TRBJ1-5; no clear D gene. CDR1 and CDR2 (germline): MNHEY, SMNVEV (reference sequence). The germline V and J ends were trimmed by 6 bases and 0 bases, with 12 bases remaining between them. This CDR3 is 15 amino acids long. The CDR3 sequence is CASRFQAYSNQPQHF. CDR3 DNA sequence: TGTGCCAGCAGGTTTCAGGCATATAGCAATCAGCCCCAGCATTTT.

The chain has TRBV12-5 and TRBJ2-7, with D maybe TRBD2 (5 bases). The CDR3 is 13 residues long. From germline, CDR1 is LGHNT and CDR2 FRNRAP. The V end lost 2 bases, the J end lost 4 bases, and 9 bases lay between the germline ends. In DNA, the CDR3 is TGTGCTAGTGGTTTGATTGGCGGGTACGAGCAGTACTTC. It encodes CASGLIGGYEQYF.

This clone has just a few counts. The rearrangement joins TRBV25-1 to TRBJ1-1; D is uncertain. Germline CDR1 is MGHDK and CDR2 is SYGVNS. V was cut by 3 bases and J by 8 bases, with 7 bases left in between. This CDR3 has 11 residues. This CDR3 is CASSDQVEAFF. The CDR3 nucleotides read TGTGCCAGCAGTGATCAGGTAGAAGCTTTCTTT.

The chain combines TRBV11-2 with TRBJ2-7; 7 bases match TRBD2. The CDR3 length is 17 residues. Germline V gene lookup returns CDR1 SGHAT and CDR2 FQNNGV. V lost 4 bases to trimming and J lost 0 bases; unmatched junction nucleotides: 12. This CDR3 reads CASSYRLGAGSSYEQYF. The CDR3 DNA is TGTGCCAGCAGCTACCGTCTAGGAGCGGGGAGCTCCTACGAGCAGTACTTC.

The CDR3 loop is CASRRERDPYTDTQYF. CDR3 bases: TGTGCCAGTAGGAGAGAGCGGGACCCGTACACAGATACGCAGTATTTT. The V call is TRBV19, the J call TRBJ2-3, with 7 bases aligning to TRBD2. Germline CDR1 is LNHDA and CDR2 is SQIVND (reference sequence). V gave up 6 bases and J gave up 2 bases; unmatched junction bases: 11. This CDR3 is 16 amino acids long.

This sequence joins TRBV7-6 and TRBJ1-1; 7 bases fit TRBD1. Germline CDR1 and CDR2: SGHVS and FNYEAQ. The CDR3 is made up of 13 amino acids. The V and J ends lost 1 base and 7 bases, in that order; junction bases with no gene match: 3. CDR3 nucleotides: TGTGCCAGCAGCTTAGGAGACAGGGATGAAGCTTTCTTT. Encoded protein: CASSLGDRDEAFF.

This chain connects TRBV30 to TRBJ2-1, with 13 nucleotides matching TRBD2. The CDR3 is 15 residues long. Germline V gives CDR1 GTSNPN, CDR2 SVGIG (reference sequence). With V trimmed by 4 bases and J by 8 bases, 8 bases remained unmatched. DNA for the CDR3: TGTGCCTGGACCCTAACTAGCGGGGGGGCTTATGAGCAGTTCTTC. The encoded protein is CAWTLTSGGAYEQFF.

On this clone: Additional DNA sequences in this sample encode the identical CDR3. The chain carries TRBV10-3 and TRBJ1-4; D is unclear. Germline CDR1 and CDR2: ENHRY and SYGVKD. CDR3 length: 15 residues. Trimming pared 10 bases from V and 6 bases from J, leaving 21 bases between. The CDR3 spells CANKYPGSEYEKLFF. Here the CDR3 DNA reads TGTGCCAACAAATACCCCGGGTCGGAATATGAAAAACTGTTTTTT.

The chain's CDR3 is CASRSDRNQPQHF. The CDR3 DNA reads TGTGCCAGCAGGTCGGACAGAAATCAGCCCCAGCATTTT. This chain uses TRBV6-5 with TRBJ1-5; a possible D gene is TRBD1 (6 bases). Trimming took off 6 bases at V and 4 bases at J, with 10 bases between the two ends. The germline V gene encodes CDR1 MNHEY and CDR2 SVGAGI. There are 13 residues in the CDR3.

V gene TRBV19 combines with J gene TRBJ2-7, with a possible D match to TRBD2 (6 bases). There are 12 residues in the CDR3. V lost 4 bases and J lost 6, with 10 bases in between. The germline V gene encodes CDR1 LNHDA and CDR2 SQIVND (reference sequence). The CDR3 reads CASSTLGGEQYF. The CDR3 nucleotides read TGTGCCAGTAGTACTTTGGGGGGCGAGCAGTACTTC.

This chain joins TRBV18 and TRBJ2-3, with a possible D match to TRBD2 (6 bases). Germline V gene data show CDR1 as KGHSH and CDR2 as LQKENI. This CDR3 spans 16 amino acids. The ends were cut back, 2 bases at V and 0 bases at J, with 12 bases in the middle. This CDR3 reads CASSPALATSTDTQYF. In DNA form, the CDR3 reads TGTGCCAGCTCACCAGCTCTAGCGACTAGCACAGATACGCAGTATTTT.

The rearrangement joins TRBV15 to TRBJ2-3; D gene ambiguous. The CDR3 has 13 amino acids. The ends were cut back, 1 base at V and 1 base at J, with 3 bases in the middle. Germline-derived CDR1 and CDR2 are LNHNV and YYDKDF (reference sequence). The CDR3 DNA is TGTGCCACCAGCAGAGTCGGCACAGATACGCAGTATTTT. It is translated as CATSRVGTDTQYF.

The DNA for the CDR3 is TGCGCCAGCAGCGCGCCGGGACTAGCGTACAATGAGCAGTTCTTC. Translation gives CASSAPGLAYNEQFF. This chain uses TRBV5-1 with TRBJ2-1, with TRBD2 identical over 10 bases. The V and J ends lost 4 bases and 4 bases, in that order; junction bases with no gene match: 5. Per germline, CDR1 SGHRS and CDR2 YFSETQ. The length of the CDR3 is 15 residues.

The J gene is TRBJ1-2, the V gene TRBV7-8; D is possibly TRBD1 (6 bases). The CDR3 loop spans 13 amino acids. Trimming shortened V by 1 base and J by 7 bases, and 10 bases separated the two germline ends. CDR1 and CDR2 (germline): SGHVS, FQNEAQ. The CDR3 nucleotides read TGTGCCAGCAGCTTAGACAGGGACCCTGGCTACACCTTC. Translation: CASSLDRDPGYTF.

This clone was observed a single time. The CDR3 nucleotides read TGTGCCAGCAGTTTCACTGGGGAGACCTACGAGCAGTACTTC. This sequence encodes CASSFTGETYEQYF. The chain is built from TRBV2 and TRBJ2-7; possible D gene TRBD2, 5 bases. Germline V gene data show CDR1 as SNHLY and CDR2 as FYNNEI. There are 14 residues in the CDR3. V was cut by 5 bases and J by 2 bases, with 13 bases left in between.

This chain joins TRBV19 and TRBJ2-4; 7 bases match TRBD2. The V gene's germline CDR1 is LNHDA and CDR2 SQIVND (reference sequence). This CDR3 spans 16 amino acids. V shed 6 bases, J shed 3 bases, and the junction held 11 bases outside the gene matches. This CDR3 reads CASRSRGGMGKNIQYF. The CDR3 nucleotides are TGTGCCAGTAGGTCCCGGGGAGGGATGGGCAAAAACATTCAGTACTTC.

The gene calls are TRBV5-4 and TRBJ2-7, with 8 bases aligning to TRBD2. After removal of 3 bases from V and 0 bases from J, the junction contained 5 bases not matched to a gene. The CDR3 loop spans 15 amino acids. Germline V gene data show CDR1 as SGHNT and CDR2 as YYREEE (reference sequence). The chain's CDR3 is CASSSSGGSSYEQYF. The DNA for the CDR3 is TGTGCCAGCAGCTCCAGCGGGGGCTCCTCCTACGAGCAGTACTTC.

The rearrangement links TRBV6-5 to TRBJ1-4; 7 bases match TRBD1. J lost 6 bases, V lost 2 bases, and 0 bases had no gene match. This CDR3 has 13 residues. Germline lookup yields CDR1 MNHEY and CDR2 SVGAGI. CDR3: CASSYGTDEKLFF. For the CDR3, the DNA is TGTGCCAGCAGTTACGGGACAGATGAAAAACTGTTTTTT.

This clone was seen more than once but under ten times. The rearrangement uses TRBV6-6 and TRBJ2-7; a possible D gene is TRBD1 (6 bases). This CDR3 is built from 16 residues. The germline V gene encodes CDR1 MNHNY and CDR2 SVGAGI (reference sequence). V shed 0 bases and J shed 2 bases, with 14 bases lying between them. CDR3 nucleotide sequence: TGTGCCAGCAGTTACTCCGGCACAGGGTCTGCCTACGAGCAGTACTTC. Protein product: CASSYSGTGSAYEQYF.

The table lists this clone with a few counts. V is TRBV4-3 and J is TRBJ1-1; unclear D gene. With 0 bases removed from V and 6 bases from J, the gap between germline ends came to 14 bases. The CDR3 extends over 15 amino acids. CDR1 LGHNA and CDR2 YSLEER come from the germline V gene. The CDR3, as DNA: TGCGCCAGCAGCCAAGATACAGCACCAAGACCTGAAGCTTTCTTT. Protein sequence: CASSQDTAPRPEAFF.

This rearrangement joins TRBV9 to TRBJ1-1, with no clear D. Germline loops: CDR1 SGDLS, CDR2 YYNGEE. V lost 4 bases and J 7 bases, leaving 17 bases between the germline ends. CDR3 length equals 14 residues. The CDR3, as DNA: TGTGCCAGCAGCCCCGACCTAAGGGCGGGTGAAGCTTTCTTT. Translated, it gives CASSPDLRAGEAFF.

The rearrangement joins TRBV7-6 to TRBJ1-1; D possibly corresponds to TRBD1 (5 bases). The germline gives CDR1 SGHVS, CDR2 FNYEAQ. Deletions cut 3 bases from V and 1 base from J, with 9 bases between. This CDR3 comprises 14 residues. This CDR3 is CASSFQGGNTEAFF. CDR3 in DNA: TGTGCCAGCAGCTTCCAGGGAGGGAACACTGAAGCTTTCTTT.

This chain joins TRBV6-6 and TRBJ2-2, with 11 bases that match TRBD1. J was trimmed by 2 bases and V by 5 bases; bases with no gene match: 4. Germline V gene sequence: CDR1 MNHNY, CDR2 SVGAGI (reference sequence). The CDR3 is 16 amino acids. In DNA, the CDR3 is TGTGCCAGCAGTCCCGGGACAGGGGGAAACACCGGGGAGCTGTTTTTT. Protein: CASSPGTGGNTGELFF.

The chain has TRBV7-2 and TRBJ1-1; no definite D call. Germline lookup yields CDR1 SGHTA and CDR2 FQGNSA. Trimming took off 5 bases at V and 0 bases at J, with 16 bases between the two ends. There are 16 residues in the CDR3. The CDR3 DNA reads TGTGCCAGCAGCCGTAGGCACGGAGCCTTGAACACTGAAGCTTTCTTT. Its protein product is CASSRRHGALNTEAFF. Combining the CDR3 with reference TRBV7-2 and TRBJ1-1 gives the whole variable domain GAGVSQSPSNKVTEKGKDVELRCDPISGHTALYWYRQSLGQGLEFLIYFQGNSAPDKSGLPSDRFSAERTGGSVSTLTIQRTQQEDSAVYLCASSRRHGALNTEAFFGQGTRLTVV.

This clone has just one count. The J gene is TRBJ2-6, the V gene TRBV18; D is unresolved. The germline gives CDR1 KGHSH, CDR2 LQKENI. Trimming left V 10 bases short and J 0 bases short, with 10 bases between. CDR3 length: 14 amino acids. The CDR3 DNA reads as TGTGCCACCAAGATCAGCTCTGGGGCCAACGTCCTGACTTTC. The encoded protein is CATKISSGANVLTF.